This T cell receptor beta chain was sequenced during a study of beta chain features in type 1 diabetes. Broader study findings: Naive, central memory and Treg TCRB repertoires appeared more alike in patients than in healthy donors.

With regard to this clone: Antigen unknown. Other nucleotide sequences from this sample produce the same CDR3.

Germline-derived CDR1 and CDR2 are GTSNPN and SVGIG (reference sequence). The CDR3 is made up of 14 amino acids. After removal of 1 base from V and 2 bases from J, the junction contained 2 bases not matched to a gene. The entirety of the isolated RNA underwent reverse transcription, so expressed TCRB transcripts were sequenced. This table comes from immunoSEQ multiplex PCR, and its TCRdb copy is limited to in-frame clones, with some not included. The profile covers under 400,000 clones, with around 12% appearing a single time and more than 0.015% taken by the ten largest. This rearrangement joins TRBV30 to TRBJ1-5; 7 nucleotides align to TRBD1. The sequenced sample consisted of naive CD4+ T cells from blood. The receptor was derived from a man aged 18 to 29 in good health. The CDR3 reads CAWSGTGGNQPQHF. The CDR3 nucleotides read TGTGCCTGGAGTGGTACAGGGGGCAATCAGCCCCAGCATTTT.